The 25 T cell receptor beta chains below were found in one sample sequenced in a study of OX40 agonist ivuxolimab in advanced cancers. Measured with immunoSEQ multiplex PCR; TCRdb has only the in-frame clones, and not every one. The table records approximately 63,000 clones, roughly 89% of them present only once. The sequences come from CD4+ or CD8+ T cells sorted from blood, collected in a trial of the OX40 agonist ivuxolimab. The receptors derive from an adult with an advanced solid tumor such as melanoma, head and neck, liver or kidney cancer.

The genes are TRBV29-1 and TRBJ2-7; D may be TRBD1 (5 bases). CDR1 is SQVTM, CDR2 ANQGSEA, per germline. The CDR3 is 13 amino acids. V shed 4 bases and J shed 6 bases, with 16 bases lying between them. The CDR3 region is CSVAGTGAVEQYF. The CDR3, as DNA: TGCAGCGTTGCAGGTACTGGGGCGGTCGAGCAGTACTTC.

This clone was detected a few times. This chain joins TRBV6-1 and TRBJ1-3, with TRBD1 as a possible D gene (6 bases). The CDR3 contains 15 residues. The germline V and J ends were trimmed by 2 bases and 2 bases, with 10 bases remaining between them. Per germline, CDR1 MNHNS and CDR2 SASEGT. Here the CDR3 DNA reads TGTGCCAGCAGTGAACAGGGGCAGACTGGAAACACCATATATTTT. Its protein product is CASSEQGQTGNTIYF.

The J gene is TRBJ2-7, the V gene TRBV18, with a tentative D call TRBD2 (6 bases). From germline, CDR1 is KGHSH and CDR2 LQKENI. Trimming pared 2 bases from V and 7 bases from J, leaving 12 bases between. The CDR3 is 13 residues long. The CDR3 DNA reads as TGTGCCAGCTCACCAAGGACGGGGGAAGAGCAGTACTTC. Protein sequence: CASSPRTGEEQYF.

The chain links TRBV5-1 to TRBJ2-1; 11 positions match TRBD2. Trimming at V came to 6 bases and at J to 3 bases, leaving 5 bases not matched to a gene. There are 15 residues in the CDR3. The germline V gene has CDR1 SGHRS and CDR2 YFSETQ. CDR3 nucleotides: TGCGCCAGCACTTCGGGACTAGCGGACTACAATGAGCAGTTCTTC. Translated, it gives CASTSGLADYNEQFF.

J is TRBJ1-1 and V is TRBV12-5; D is perhaps TRBD1 (5 bases). Between the trimmed V and J ends, which lost 1 base and 6 bases, there was a span of 18 bases. Germline V CDR1 and CDR2: LGHNT, FRNRAP. The CDR3 has 16 residues. The CDR3 DNA sequence: TGTGCTAGTGGTTTGGGAAGGGGTCTCCTCGGCTCTGAAGCTTTCTTT. Translating it yields CASGLGRGLLGSEAFF.

This clone was picked up a small number of times. The sample contains more than one DNA sequence encoding this CDR3. The chain links TRBV2 to TRBJ2-5; 10 bases match TRBD1. V dropped 5 bases and J dropped 5; count of bases not matched to a gene: 8. The germline V gene has CDR1 SNHLY and CDR2 FYNNEI. The length of the CDR3 is 15 residues. The CDR3 protein is CASSKRTGGGETQYF. In DNA form, the CDR3 reads TGTGCCAGCAGTAAAAGGACAGGGGGAGGGGAGACCCAGTACTTC.

The gene calls are TRBV5-4 and TRBJ2-1; D possibly corresponds to TRBD1 (8 bases). The CDR3 consists of 15 residues. Trimming cost V 4 bases and J 7 bases, with 18 bases left between them. Germline V lookup: CDR1 SGHNT, CDR2 YYREEE (reference sequence). The CDR3 bases are TGTGCCAGCAGCCAGGGGGCGGGAGCTAATAATGAGCAGTTCTTC. The encoded protein is CASSQGAGANNEQFF.

This chain links TRBV27 with TRBJ2-3; 8 bases line up with TRBD1. V gave up 5 bases and J gave up 2 bases; unmatched junction bases: 6. The length of the CDR3 is 15 residues. Germline V gene sequence: CDR1 MNHEY, CDR2 SMNVEV (reference sequence). The CDR3, as DNA: TGTGCCAGCAGTCCGACAGGGGAGTCCACAGATACGCAGTATTTT. Translated: CASSPTGESTDTQYF.

The V and J genes are TRBV5-6 and TRBJ1-4, with TRBD1 as a possible D gene (5 bases). The CDR3 sequence is 14 residues long. CDR1 is SGHDT and CDR2 is YYEEEE in the germline V gene. The ends were cut back, 6 bases at V and 0 bases at J, with 9 bases in the middle. CDR3 in amino acids: CASMRGATNEKLFF. The CDR3 bases are TGTGCCAGCATGCGGGGGGCAACTAATGAAAAACTGTTTTTT.

V usage is TRBV11-3 and J usage is TRBJ1-1; no firm D call. The V gene lost 3 bases and the J gene lost 4 bases, with 12 bases spanning the gap. The V gene's germline CDR1 is SGHNT and CDR2 YENEEA. This CDR3 region has 14 residues. The CDR3 spells CASSLELRGTEAFF. In DNA, the CDR3 is TGTGCCAGCAGCTTGGAGCTTCGGGGCACTGAAGCTTTCTTT. The full variable domain, rest sourced from reference TRBV11-3 and TRBJ1-1, is EAGVVQSPRYKIIEKKQPVAFWCNPISGHNTLYWYLQNLGQGPELLIRYENEEAVDDSQLPKDRFSAERLKGVDSTLKIQPAELGDSAVYLCASSLELRGTEAFFGQGTRLTVV.

The CDR3 DNA reads TGTGCCAGCAGCTCGGCTAGGCAAGAGACCCAGTACTTC. Its protein is CASSSARQETQYF. V gene TRBV7-2 combines with J gene TRBJ2-5; D uncertain. Trimming left V 4 bases short and J 2 bases short, with 8 bases between. This CDR3 has 13 residues. In germline, CDR1 is SGHTA, CDR2 FQGNSA.

The J gene is TRBJ2-7, the V gene TRBV29-1; possible D gene TRBD1, 6 bases. Trimming shortened V by 4 bases and J by 5 bases, and 9 bases separated the two germline ends. The germline CDR1 and CDR2 sequences are SQVTM and ANQGSEA. CDR3 size: 11 residues. The CDR3 is CSVARGHEQYF. CDR3 sequence (DNA): TGCAGCGTTGCCAGGGGACACGAGCAGTACTTC.

Only one count was recorded for this clone. This chain joins TRBV6-1 and TRBJ2-7; TRBD1 aligns across 8 bases. This CDR3 has 12 amino acids. Unmatched junction bases numbered 4, after V lost 7 bases and J lost 5 bases. The germline V gene has CDR1 MNHNS and CDR2 SASEGT. CDR3 region: CASKTGVDEQYF. CDR3 DNA sequence: TGTGCCAGCAAGACAGGGGTTGACGAGCAGTACTTC.

The CDR3 sequence: CASSVGVSYEQYF. The CDR3 DNA reads TGTGCCAGCAGTGTCGGGGTCTCCTACGAGCAGTACTTC. The genes are TRBV6-1 and TRBJ2-7; TRBD2 might be the D (5 bases). The CDR3 loop spans 13 amino acids. Trimming took 4 bases from V and 0 from J, leaving 7 bases between them. Germline-derived CDR1 and CDR2 are MNHNS and SASEGT.

This rearrangement joins TRBV2 to TRBJ1-2; D is ambiguous. The CDR3 has 11 amino acids. Between the trimmed V and J ends, which lost 7 bases and 3 bases, there was a span of 6 bases. Germline V gives CDR1 SNHLY, CDR2 FYNNEI. This CDR3 is CASKEDYGYTF. The CDR3 DNA is TGTGCCAGCAAAGAAGACTATGGCTACACCTTC.

This chain links TRBV28 with TRBJ1-5; TRBD1 might be the D (6 bases). Trimming stripped 4 bases from V and 3 bases from J, with 10 bases between. CDR1 and CDR2 from the germline V gene are MDHEN and SYDVKM. The CDR3 totals 14 residues. CDR3 region: CASSSNRDNQPQHF. The CDR3 DNA reads as TGTGCCAGCAGTTCCAACAGGGACAATCAGCCCCAGCATTTT.

V and J are TRBV6-1 and TRBJ2-3, with TRBD2 matching 14 bases. The CDR3 spans 15 residues. Per the germline V gene, CDR1 is MNHNS and CDR2 is SASEGT. V gave up 6 bases and J gave up 6 bases; unmatched junction bases: 5. Written as DNA, the CDR3 is TGTGCCAGCAGGGGGACTAGCGGGAGTCGGGATACGCAGTATTTT. Amino acids: CASRGTSGSRDTQYF.

To note about this clone: Additional DNA sequences in this sample encode the identical CDR3. This chain links TRBV5-6 with TRBJ2-7; D is unclear. This CDR3 has 11 residues. Germline V CDR1 and CDR2: SGHDT, YYEEEE. Trimming removed 0 bases from V and 4 bases from J, with 2 bases in between. CDR3 amino acids: CASSLAYEQYF. The CDR3 bases are TGTGCCAGCAGCTTGGCATACGAGCAGTACTTC.

The J gene is TRBJ1-4, the V gene TRBV7-9; D is possibly TRBD1 (5 bases). CDR1 SEHNR and CDR2 FQNEAQ come from the germline V gene (reference sequence). This CDR3 has 15 residues. V lost 4 bases and J 8 bases, leaving 17 bases between the germline ends. The CDR3, as DNA: TGTGCCAGCAGCTCCCCTGAGATGGGGGTCGAAAAACTGTTTTTT. Translated: CASSSPEMGVEKLFF.

Only one count was recorded for this clone. The chain has TRBV20-1 and TRBJ2-5; D gene uncertain. CDR3 length: 11 residues. The germline V gene has CDR1 DFQATT and CDR2 SNEGSKA (reference sequence). V lost 3 bases and J 4 bases, leaving 6 bases between the germline ends. CDR3 residues: CSASWGETQYF. The CDR3 DNA sequence: TGCAGTGCTAGTTGGGGAGAGACCCAGTACTTC.

CDR3 nucleotides: TGTGCCAGTAGCTTAATGGGACAGCAAGAGACCCAGTACTTC. Protein product: CASSLMGQQETQYF. This sequence joins TRBV19 and TRBJ2-5; 7 positions agree with TRBD1. Losses at the gene ends were 6 bases for V and 2 bases for J; bases not matched to a gene: 6. This CDR3 has 14 amino acids. Germline assignment: CDR1 LNHDA and CDR2 SQIVND (reference sequence).

The table lists this clone with a few counts. This chain uses TRBV27 with TRBJ2-7; D gene ambiguous. CDR3 length: 16 amino acids. The germline CDR1 and CDR2 sequences are MNHEY and SMNVEV (reference sequence). V was pared by 2 bases and J by 1 base, with 15 bases between. Here the CDR3 DNA reads TGTGCCAGCAGTTTAAGGCCTCTGGGCTCGTCCTACGAGCAGTACTTC. Residues: CASSLRPLGSSYEQYF.

The chain combines TRBV11-2 with TRBJ2-3, with D unclear. V gave up 1 base and J gave up 9 bases, with 11 bases separating them. In germline, CDR1 is SGHAT, CDR2 FQNNGV. The CDR3 extends over 13 amino acids. The CDR3 DNA reads as TGTGCCAGCAGCTTAGGATTAGAACGCACGCAGTATTTT. This encodes CASSLGLERTQYF. Full variable domain (remainder filled in from reference TRBV11-2 and TRBJ2-3): EAGVAQSPRYKIIEKRQSVAFWCNPISGHATLYWYQQILGQGPKLLIQFQNNGVVDDSQLPKDRFSAERLKGVDSTLKIQPAKLEDSAVYLCASSLGLERTQYFGPGTRLTVL.

The chain couples TRBV28 to TRBJ1-2, with a possible D match to TRBD1 (5 bases). Germline values: CDR1 MDHEN, CDR2 SYDVKM. This CDR3 is 14 amino acids long. The germline V and J ends were trimmed by 4 bases and 13 bases, with 22 bases remaining between them. CDR3 DNA: TGTGCCAGCAGTTCCCCGGGAGCAGGGAGTTCTTGCACCTTC. As protein: CASSSPGAGSSCTF.

The chain combines TRBV4-2 with TRBJ2-2; TRBD1 agrees at 7 bases. V lost 1 base, J lost 2 bases, and 13 bases stayed unmatched. Germline-derived CDR1 and CDR2 are LGHNA and YNFKEQ. The CDR3 runs 19 residues. CDR3 nucleotide sequence: TGTGCCAGCAGCCAAGTGCCCCGGGACAGCCATATTAACACCGGGGAGCTGTTTTTT. As protein: CASSQVPRDSHINTGELFF.